This section outlines one T cell receptor (beta chain) sequence together with its context. The target antigen is unknown. The V gene end was trimmed by 8 bases and the J gene end by 1 base; junction bases not matched to a gene: 14. The CDR3 totals 17 residues. Germline CDR1 MDHEN, CDR2 SYDVKM. This entry comes from a study of cytomegalovirus exposure and HLA in healthy donors. The wider study: Early released data comprised 80 million or so unique TCRs from HLA-typed donors. Regarding the study as a whole: A list of 150 or so TCR beta chains associated with cytomegalovirus was given. Some V segments, TRBV6-2 and TRBV6-3 among them, were indistinguishable and were therefore excluded.

With 60 Vbeta and 13 Jbeta primers, the PCR was carried out. Measured with immunoSEQ multiplex PCR; TCRdb has only the in-frame clones, and not every one. The sample shows about 92,000 clones, 65% to 85% of them seen only once. Source material: PBMCs. The origin of this receptor is a man between 18 and 35 years old in good health and CMV-seronegative. The chain uses TRBV28 and TRBJ2-3; 8 bases match TRBD1. The CDR3 spells CASWGTGANLGTDTQYF. CDR3 nucleotide sequence: TGTGCCAGCTGGGGGACAGGCGCTAACCTCGGCACAGATACGCAGTATTTT.